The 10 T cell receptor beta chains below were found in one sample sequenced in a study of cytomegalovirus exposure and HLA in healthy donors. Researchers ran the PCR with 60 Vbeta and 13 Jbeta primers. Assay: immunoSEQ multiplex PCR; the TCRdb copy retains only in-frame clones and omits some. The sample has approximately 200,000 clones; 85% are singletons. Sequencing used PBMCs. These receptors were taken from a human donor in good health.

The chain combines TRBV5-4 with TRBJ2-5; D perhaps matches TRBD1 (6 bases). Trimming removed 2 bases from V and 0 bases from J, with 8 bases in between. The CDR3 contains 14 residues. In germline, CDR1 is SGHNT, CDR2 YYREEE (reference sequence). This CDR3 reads CASSLQGYQETQYF. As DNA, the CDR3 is TGTGCCAGCAGCTTACAGGGCTACCAAGAGACCCAGTACTTC. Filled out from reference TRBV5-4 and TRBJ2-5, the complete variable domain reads ETGVTQSPTHLIKTRGQQVTLRCSSQSGHNTVSWYQQALGQGPQFIFQYYREEENGRGNFPPRFSGLQFPNYSSELNVNALELDDSALYLCASSLQGYQETQYFGPGTRLLVL.

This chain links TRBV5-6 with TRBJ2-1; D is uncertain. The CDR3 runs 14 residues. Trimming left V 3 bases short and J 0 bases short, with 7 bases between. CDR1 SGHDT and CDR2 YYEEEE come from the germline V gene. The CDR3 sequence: CASSSTVSYNEQFF. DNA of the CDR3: TGTGCCAGCAGCTCTACGGTCTCCTACAATGAGCAGTTCTTC.

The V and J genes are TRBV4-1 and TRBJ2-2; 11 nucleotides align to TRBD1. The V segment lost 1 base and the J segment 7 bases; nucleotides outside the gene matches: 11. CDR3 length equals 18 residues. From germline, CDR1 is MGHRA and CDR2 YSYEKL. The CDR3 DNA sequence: TGCGCCAGCAGCCAAGGGAGCCCGGGACAGGGGGGAGGCGGGGAGCTGTTTTTT. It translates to CASSQGSPGQGGGGELFF.

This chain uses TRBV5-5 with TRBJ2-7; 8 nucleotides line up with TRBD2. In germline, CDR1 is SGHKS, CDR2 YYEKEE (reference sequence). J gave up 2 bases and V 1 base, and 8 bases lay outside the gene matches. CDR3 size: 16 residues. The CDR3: CASSLWSSGPTYEQYF. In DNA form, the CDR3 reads TGTGCCAGCAGCTTGTGGTCTAGCGGGCCCACCTACGAGCAGTACTTC.

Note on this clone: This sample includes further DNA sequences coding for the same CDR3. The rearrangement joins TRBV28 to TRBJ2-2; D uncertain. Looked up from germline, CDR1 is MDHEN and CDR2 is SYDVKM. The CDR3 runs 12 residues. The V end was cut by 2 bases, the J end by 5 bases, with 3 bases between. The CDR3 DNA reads TGTGCCAGCAGTTTACGGACCGGGGAGCTGTTTTTT. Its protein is CASSLRTGELFF.

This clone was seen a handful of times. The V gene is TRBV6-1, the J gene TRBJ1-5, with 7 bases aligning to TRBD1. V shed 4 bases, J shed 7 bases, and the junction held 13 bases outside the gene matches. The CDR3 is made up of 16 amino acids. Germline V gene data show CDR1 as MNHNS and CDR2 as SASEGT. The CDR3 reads CASSVGLGEGGQPQHF. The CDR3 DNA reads TGTGCCAGCAGTGTTGGGTTGGGGGAAGGGGGCCAGCCCCAGCATTTT.

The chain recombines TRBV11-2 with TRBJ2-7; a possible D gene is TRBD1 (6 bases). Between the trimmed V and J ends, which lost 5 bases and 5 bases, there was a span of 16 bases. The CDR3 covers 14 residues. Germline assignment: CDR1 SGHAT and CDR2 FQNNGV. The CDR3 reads CASSPGYRDHEQYF. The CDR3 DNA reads TGTGCCAGCAGCCCCGGCTACAGGGACCACGAGCAGTACTTC.

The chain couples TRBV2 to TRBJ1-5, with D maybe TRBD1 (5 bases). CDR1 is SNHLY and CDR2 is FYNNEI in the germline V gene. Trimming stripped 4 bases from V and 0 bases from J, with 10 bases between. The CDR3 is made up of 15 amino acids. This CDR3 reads CASSGQFFSNQPQHF. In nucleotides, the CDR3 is TGTGCCAGCAGTGGACAGTTCTTTAGCAATCAGCCCCAGCATTTT.

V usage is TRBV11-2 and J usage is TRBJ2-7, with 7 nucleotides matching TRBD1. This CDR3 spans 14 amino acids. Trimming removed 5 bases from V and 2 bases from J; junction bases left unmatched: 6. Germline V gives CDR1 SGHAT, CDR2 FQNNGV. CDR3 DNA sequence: TGTGCCAGCAGCCCGCGACAGGGCGCCTACGAGCAGTACTTC. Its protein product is CASSPRQGAYEQYF.

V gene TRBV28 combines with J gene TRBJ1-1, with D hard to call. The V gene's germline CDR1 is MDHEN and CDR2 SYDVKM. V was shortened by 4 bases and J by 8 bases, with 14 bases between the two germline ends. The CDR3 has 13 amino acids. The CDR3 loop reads CASSSPPRREAFF. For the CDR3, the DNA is TGTGCCAGCAGTTCTCCCCCTCGGAGGGAAGCTTTCTTT.